What follows are 32 T cell receptor beta chains derived from one specimen sequenced in a study of vaccination and CD4 T cells after COVID-19. Their specific antigens are unknown. The treatment here: approximately 9-day PBMC culture with coronavirus spike peptide pools or control peptides (ViraFEST assay). The Oncomine TCR Beta short-read assay was applied to DNA of cultured CD4+ T cells. TCRdb re-called the PCR reads through MiXCR, storing one row per CDR3 protein. This table has more than 10,000 distinct CDR3 sequences, under 65% appearing once. The sequenced material came from CD4+ T cells from blood, cultured in vitro. The source is a human donor who had recovered from COVID-19.

The chain uses TRBV5-1 and TRBJ2-7; weak D call: TRBD2 (5 bases). V gave up 0 bases and J gave up 2 bases, with 9 bases separating them. The CDR3 spans 14 residues. Germline V gives CDR1 SGHRS, CDR2 YFSETQ. CDR3 coding DNA: TGCGCCAGCAGCTTGGCCGGGGTTCCCTACGAGCAGTACTTC. Its translation: CASSLAGVPYEQYF.

For the CDR3, the DNA is TGTGCCAGCAGTTTACGGGGTTGGCGGGAGGGTCAGTACCAAGAGACCCAGTACTTC. Its protein is CASSLRGWREGQYQETQYF. The chain joins TRBV27 to TRBJ2-5; 9 nucleotides match TRBD2. The CDR3 is 19 amino acids. The V and J ends lost 2 bases and 0 bases, in that order; junction bases with no gene match: 13. Looked up from germline, CDR1 is MNHEY and CDR2 is SMNVEV (reference sequence).

This clonotype was seen a few times. V usage is TRBV20-1 and J usage is TRBJ1-5; D is perhaps TRBD1 (5 bases). CDR1 is DFQATT and CDR2 is SNEGSKA in the germline V gene (reference sequence). The CDR3 totals 15 residues. With 2 bases removed from V and 1 base from J, the gap between germline ends came to 12 bases. CDR3 nucleotide sequence: TGCAGTGCTAGAATGGTGGGGCAGAGCAATCAGCCCCAGCATTTT. This encodes CSARMVGQSNQPQHF.

This sequence joins TRBV6-2 or TRBV6-3 and TRBJ2-7; TRBD1 is a possible D gene (6 bases). Trimming stripped 0 bases from V and 2 bases from J, with 14 bases between. Germline-derived CDR1 and CDR2 are MNHEY and SVGEGT. The CDR3 spans 16 residues. The chain's CDR3 is CASSYSWTEATYEQYF. CDR3 coding DNA: TGTGCCAGCAGTTACTCCTGGACAGAGGCCACCTACGAGCAGTACTTC.

The genes are TRBV5-8 and TRBJ2-5; possible D gene TRBD2, 6 bases. There are 17 residues in the CDR3. V shed 1 base and J shed 1 base, with 17 bases lying between them. Germline values: CDR1 SGHTS, CDR2 YDEGEE. CDR3 in amino acids: CASSLWDSEGSQETQYF. CDR3 DNA: TGTGCCAGCAGCTTGTGGGACTCAGAGGGCTCCCAAGAGACCCAGTACTTC.

This chain links TRBV6-1 with TRBJ1-1; TRBD1 agrees at 8 bases. The length of the CDR3 is 13 residues. The V and J ends lost 7 bases and 5 bases, in that order; junction bases with no gene match: 6. Germline CDR1 MNHNS, CDR2 SASEGT. The CDR3 nucleotides are TGTGCCAGCACACAGGGGGTAGGGACTGAAGCTTTCTTT. Translation gives CASTQGVGTEAFF.

V is TRBV6-1 and J is TRBJ2-7, with 9 positions matching TRBD2. V lost 6 bases and J lost 4; bases outside the gene matches: 7. The length of the CDR3 is 14 residues. The germline V gene has CDR1 MNHNS and CDR2 SASEGT. The CDR3 sequence: CASRMGLAEYEQYF. The CDR3 bases are TGTGCCAGCAGGATGGGACTAGCAGAGTACGAGCAGTACTTC.

The chain links TRBV27 to TRBJ2-7, with D possibly matching TRBD1 (6 bases). This CDR3 is built from 14 residues. Between the trimmed V and J ends, which lost 4 bases and 3 bases, there was a span of 13 bases. The germline gives CDR1 MNHEY, CDR2 SMNVEV (reference sequence). This CDR3 reads CASSSGDQIYEQYF. The CDR3 DNA is TGTGCCAGCAGTTCAGGGGATCAAATCTACGAGCAGTACTTC.

This rearrangement joins TRBV28 to TRBJ1-2; D is uncertain. V was trimmed by 6 bases and J by 5 bases, leaving 7 bases between them. The germline CDR1 and CDR2 sequences are MDHEN and SYDVKM. The CDR3 consists of 11 residues. Written as DNA, the CDR3 is TGTGCCAGCAGCCTCCAGTATGGCTACACCTTC. Translated, it gives CASSLQYGYTF.

The J gene is TRBJ1-2, the V gene TRBV20-1; maybe TRBD1 (6 bases). V lost 3 bases, J lost 5 bases, and 10 bases lay in between. Germline CDR1 is DFQATT and CDR2 is SNEGSKA (reference sequence). The CDR3 loop spans 12 amino acids. CDR3 sequence reads: CSASSTGYGYTF. The CDR3 DNA sequence: TGCAGTGCTAGTTCGACAGGTTATGGCTACACCTTC.

The rearrangement links TRBV28 to TRBJ2-6; D unresolved. The V end lost 7 bases, the J end lost 0 bases, and 16 bases lay between the germline ends. The CDR3 has 17 amino acids. CDR1 and CDR2 (germline): MDHEN, SYDVKM. In nucleotides, the CDR3 is TGTGCCAGCAACCAACAGCCCAGCATCTCTGGGGCCAACGTCCTGACTTTC. It codes for CASNQQPSISGANVLTF.

The chain links TRBV7-3 to TRBJ2-3; TRBD2 aligns across 9 bases. The CDR3 has 13 residues. CDR1 and CDR2 (germline): SGHTA, FQGTGA. V gave up 8 bases and J gave up 2 bases; unmatched junction bases: 2. CDR3 region: CASAGGNTDTQYF. The CDR3, as DNA: TGTGCCAGCGCGGGAGGGAACACAGATACGCAGTATTTT.

This clonotype was detected a few times. The chain recombines TRBV27 with TRBJ2-2; 13 nucleotides agree with TRBD2. V gave up 4 bases and J gave up 6 bases; unmatched junction bases: 2. The CDR3 extends over 15 amino acids. Germline V gene data show CDR1 as MNHEY and CDR2 as SMNVEV (reference sequence). The CDR3: CASSSLAGGAGELFF. The CDR3 bases are TGTGCCAGCAGTTCACTAGCGGGAGGGGCCGGGGAGCTGTTTTTT.

This clonotype was seen only a few times. The V call is TRBV20-1, the J call TRBJ1-2, with D uncertain. CDR1 DFQATT and CDR2 SNEGSKA come from the germline V gene (reference sequence). V was cut by 2 bases and J by 2 bases, with 9 bases left in between. This CDR3 contains 13 residues. The CDR3 DNA reads as TGCAGTGCTAGAACGGTAGGGAACTATGGCTACACCTTC. Translating gives CSARTVGNYGYTF.

The chain uses TRBV12-3 or TRBV12-4 and TRBJ1-5, with D hard to call. The CDR3 sequence is 12 residues long. Trimming stripped 3 bases from V and 4 bases from J, with 4 bases between. The DNA for the CDR3 is TGTGCCAGCAGTTTTTCAAATCAGCCCCAGCATTTT. As protein: CASSFSNQPQHF.

The chain has TRBV7-2 and TRBJ2-7; tentatively, D is TRBD1 (6 bases). The V end was cut by 1 base, the J end by 5 bases, with 9 bases between. The germline V gene encodes CDR1 SGHTA and CDR2 FQGNSA. This CDR3 is 13 amino acids long. The CDR3 here is CASSLGTVDEQYF. The CDR3 bases are TGTGCCAGCAGCTTAGGGACAGTTGACGAGCAGTACTTC. Together with reference TRBV7-2 and TRBJ2-7, the CDR3 gives the full variable domain: GAGVSQSPSNKVTEKGKDVELRCDPISGHTALYWYRQSLGQGLEFLIYFQGNSAPDKSGLPSDRFSAERTGGSVSTLTIQRTQQEDSAVYLCASSLGTVDEQYFGPGTRLTVT.

V is TRBV10-3 and J is TRBJ2-3; TRBD2 agrees at 11 bases. Germline lookup yields CDR1 ENHRY and CDR2 SYGVKD. This CDR3 is built from 13 residues. V lost 6 bases to trimming and J lost 5 bases; unmatched junction nucleotides: 1. As DNA, the CDR3 is TGTGCCATCAGCCTAGCGGGAGGAGATACGCAGTATTTT. Its protein is CAISLAGGDTQYF.

This chain uses TRBV12-3 or TRBV12-4 with TRBJ1-1; no clear D gene. Deletions cut 3 bases from V and 7 bases from J, with 9 bases between. The CDR3 sequence is 12 residues long. CDR3 amino acids: CASSLRRLEAFF. The CDR3, as DNA: TGTGCCAGCAGTTTGCGCCGCCTTGAAGCTTTCTTT.

The gene calls are TRBV7-7 and TRBJ2-1, with 11 bases aligning to TRBD2. V trimming: 2 bases; J trimming: 10 bases; junction bases outside the gene matches: 4. Germline lookup yields CDR1 SSHAT and CDR2 FNYEAQ (reference sequence). This CDR3 has 14 amino acids. CDR3 nucleotides: TGTGCCAGCAGCTTACTAGCGGGAGGCAACGAGCAGTTCTTC. Translating gives CASSLLAGGNEQFF.

This clonotype has just a few counts. The chain uses TRBV6-1 and TRBJ1-2; no definite D call. V was pared by 4 bases and J by 7 bases, with 16 bases between. Germline V gene lookup returns CDR1 MNHNS and CDR2 SASEGT. This CDR3 has 14 residues. The CDR3, as DNA: TGTGCCAGCAGTGGAGAGGGTTCCTTCGGTGGCTACACCTTC. Translation: CASSGEGSFGGYTF.

The chain links TRBV19 to TRBJ2-1, with D possibly TRBD1 on 6 matching bases. Trimming took off 7 bases at V and 10 bases at J, with 23 bases between the two ends. The CDR3 loop spans 15 amino acids. Germline CDR1 and CDR2: LNHDA and SQIVND (reference sequence). CDR3 in DNA: TGTGCCAGTACGAGGGGACCAGGCTCTGGGGGCGAGCAGTTCTTC. Protein product: CASTRGPGSGGEQFF.

The rearrangement uses TRBV11-1 and TRBJ2-3; D unclear. There are 17 residues in the CDR3. Looked up from germline, CDR1 is SGHAT and CDR2 is FQDESV (reference sequence). V was trimmed by 2 bases and J by 0 bases, leaving 15 bases between them. The CDR3 region is CASSLRQATVSTDTQYF. The CDR3 DNA sequence: TGTGCCAGCAGCTTACGTCAGGCCACAGTAAGCACAGATACGCAGTATTTT.

The chain uses TRBV7-3 and TRBJ2-3, with 7 bases that match TRBD2. V dropped 4 bases and J dropped 3; count of bases not matched to a gene: 4. Germline values: CDR1 SGHTA, CDR2 FQGTGA. The CDR3 is 14 amino acids. CDR3 in amino acids: CASSSGGQTDTQYF. The CDR3 bases are TGTGCCAGCAGCTCGGGAGGACAAACAGATACGCAGTATTTT.

In this sample, this clonotype turned up a few times. V gene TRBV7-9 combines with J gene TRBJ1-3; D is uncertain. The germline V and J ends were trimmed by 0 bases and 3 bases, with 9 bases remaining between them. CDR1 and CDR2 (germline): SEHNR, FQNEAQ (reference sequence). The CDR3 length is 15 residues. CDR3 bases: TGTGCCAGCAGCTTAGCGGGCGGGATTGGAAACACCATATATTTT. Amino acid sequence: CASSLAGGIGNTIYF. The variable domain in full, completed from reference TRBV7-9 and TRBJ1-3, reads DTGVSQNPRHKITKRGQNVTFRCDPISEHNRLYWYRQTLGQGPEFLTYFQNEAQLEKSRLLSDRFSAERPKGSFSTLEIQRTEQGDSAMYLCASSLAGGIGNTIYFGEGSWLTVV.

The chain combines TRBV7-6 with TRBJ2-1; 7 nucleotides match TRBD2. This CDR3 is built from 14 residues. Germline CDR1 reads SGHVS; CDR2 reads FNYEAQ. The ends lost 1 base at V and 9 bases at J; junction bases unmatched: 6. The CDR3 here is CASSLVREVGEQFF. CDR3 sequence (DNA): TGTGCCAGCAGCTTAGTCCGGGAGGTGGGTGAGCAGTTCTTC.

J is TRBJ2-2 and V is TRBV4-3; either TRBD1 or TRBD2 may supply D (5 bases each). V lost 4 bases, J lost 6 bases, and 12 bases lay in between. This CDR3 spans 14 amino acids. Germline V gene sequence: CDR1 LGHNA, CDR2 YSLEER. The CDR3 region is CASSRTPGPGELFF. In nucleotides, the CDR3 is TGCGCCAGCAGCCGAACCCCGGGGCCCGGGGAGCTGTTTTTT.

The chain couples TRBV7-9 to TRBJ2-5; D possibly corresponds to TRBD1 (5 bases). This CDR3 is 15 amino acids long. Germline CDR1 and CDR2: SEHNR and FQNEAQ (reference sequence). V shed 1 base and J shed 0 bases, with 9 bases lying between them. CDR3: CASSLGQTYQETQYF. As DNA, the CDR3 is TGTGCCAGCAGCTTAGGACAGACGTACCAAGAGACCCAGTACTTC.

This sequence joins TRBV30 and TRBJ1-3; D is unresolved. Germline CDR1 reads GTSNPN; CDR2 reads SVGIG (reference sequence). The V end was cut by 2 bases, the J end by 2 bases, with 7 bases between. The CDR3 extends over 13 amino acids. The CDR3 is CAWSTAAGNTIYF. CDR3 sequence (DNA): TGTGCCTGGAGTACCGCGGCTGGAAACACCATATATTTT.

This clonotype was counted only a few times. The chain's CDR3 is CASSMRGTEAFF. The CDR3 region has the DNA TGTGCCAGTAGTATGCGGGGCACTGAAGCTTTCTTT. The genes are TRBV19 and TRBJ1-1; D not certain. Germline V CDR1 and CDR2: LNHDA, SQIVND (reference sequence). The V and J ends lost 3 bases and 4 bases respectively, with 6 bases between them. The CDR3 runs to 12 residues. Together with reference TRBV19 and TRBJ1-1, the CDR3 gives the full variable domain: DGGITQSPKYLFRKEGQNVTLSCEQNLNHDAMYWYRQDPGQGLRLIYYSQIVNDFQKGDIAEGYSVSREKKESFPLTVTSAQKNPTAFYLCASSMRGTEAFFGQGTRLTVV.

This clonotype turned up a few times. The CDR3 here is CASSPGTGGVEQYF. In DNA form, the CDR3 reads TGTGCCAGCTCACCTGGGACAGGGGGCGTCGAGCAGTACTTC. This chain joins TRBV18 and TRBJ2-7; the match to TRBD1 covers 12 bases. CDR1 and CDR2 from the germline V gene are KGHSH and LQKENI. The CDR3 consists of 14 residues. The J segment lost 6 bases and the V segment lost 3 bases, leaving 3 bases of the junction unmatched. The full variable domain, its missing parts supplied by reference TRBV18 and TRBJ2-7, is NAGVMQNPRHLVRRRGQEARLRCSPMKGHSHVYWYRQLPEEGLKFMVYLQKENIIDESGMPKERFSAEFPKEGPSILRIQQVVRGDSAAYFCASSPGTGGVEQYFGPGTRLTVT.

The chain is built from TRBV20-1 and TRBJ2-5; D may be TRBD1 (6 bases). The V end was cut by 0 bases, the J end by 3 bases, with 14 bases between. This CDR3 comprises 15 residues. Per germline, CDR1 DFQATT and CDR2 SNEGSKA (reference sequence). CDR3 bases: TGCAGTGCTAGAGATCAGGGGACAACTAAAGAGACCCAGTACTTC. Its protein product is CSARDQGTTKETQYF.

The chain couples TRBV28 to TRBJ2-3; 11 nucleotides align to TRBD2. The V segment lost 8 bases and the J segment 3 bases; nucleotides outside the gene matches: 10. The CDR3 has 16 amino acids. The germline CDR1 and CDR2 sequences are MDHEN and SYDVKM. The CDR3 nucleotides read TGTGCCAGCGGACTTCCAAGACTAGCGGGAACAGATACGCAGTATTTT. Protein: CASGLPRLAGTDTQYF.